This T cell receptor beta chain is drawn from a study of T-cell memory formation after mild COVID-19. Background on the study: TCR clusters were mostly donor specific. Study outcomes and limitations: There were some responding clones in pre-infection memory, which suggested that cross-reactive memory had joined. CD8+ contracting clones occupied EMRA, while CD4+ ones occupied mainly CM and EM.

A 5'RACE reaction primed in the constant segment made cDNA libraries of TCR alpha and TCR beta, and these carried sample barcodes and UMIs. Each CDR3 protein is one row after TCRdb ran MiXCR on the 5' RACE reads. This sample carries tens of thousands of distinct CDR3 sequences, roughly 13% of them seen once, and the ten largest clones take 31%. The table lists this clonotype with a few counts. Its antigen is unidentified. V lost 0 bases to trimming and J lost 1 base; unmatched junction nucleotides: 3. From germline, CDR1 is MNHEY and CDR2 SVGAGI. The CDR3 loop spans 15 amino acids. This clonotype was obtained from an adult woman who had mild COVID-19 (a few samples of this study predate the infection). Cell type and time point are not known. The sequenced material came from PBMCs or a T cell subset sorted from them (not recorded which). This chain links TRBV6-5 with TRBJ2-7; TRBD2 agrees at 7 bases. In DNA, the CDR3 is TGTGCCAGCAGTTACTCGCCTAGCGGATCCTACGAGCAGTACTTC. As protein: CASSYSPSGSYEQYF.